These 31 T cell receptor beta chains came from one sample sequenced in a study of molecular identifiers for immune sequencing clone quantification. Each CDR3 protein gets one entry after TCRdb re-called the PCR reads with MiXCR. This table holds over 300,000 distinct CDR3 sequences, about a quarter found once. The sequenced material came from naive CD8+ T cells from blood, with Jurkat cell RNA spiked in. Subset indicated: FACS-sorted CD8+CD4-CCR7+CD45RA+ naive T cells. The receptors stem from a human donor in good health. Some libraries in this study had Jurkat cell RNA spiked in.

Ten or more counts support this clonotype. The rearrangement uses TRBV6-6 and TRBJ2-7; 7 bases line up with TRBD2. After removal of 0 bases from V and 1 base from J, the junction contained 3 bases not matched to a gene. CDR3 size: 15 residues. Germline loops: CDR1 MNHNY, CDR2 SVGAGI (reference sequence). As DNA, the CDR3 is TGTGCCAGCAGTTACTCCGGCGGGGGATCCTACGAGCAGTACTTC. It is translated as CASSYSGGGSYEQYF.

This clonotype was found once. This chain joins TRBV7-2 and TRBJ2-7; tentatively, D is TRBD1 or TRBD2 (5 bases each). Germline CDR1 and CDR2: SGHTA and FQGNSA. Trimming took off 8 bases at V and 7 bases at J, with 18 bases between the two ends. The CDR3 totals 13 residues. CDR3 loop: CASRRGDVQEQYF. In DNA, the CDR3 is TGTGCCAGCCGAAGGGGAGACGTGCAAGAGCAGTACTTC.

This clonotype was detected a few times. V gene TRBV10-1 combines with J gene TRBJ1-1; TRBD1 might be the D (5 bases). The germline V gene has CDR1 WNHNN and CDR2 SYGVQD (reference sequence). CDR3 size: 14 residues. Trimming took off 2 bases at V and 1 base at J, with 8 bases between the two ends. As DNA, the CDR3 is TGCGCCAGCAGTGAGACTCAGGGGAACACTGAAGCTTTCTTT. This codes for CASSETQGNTEAFF.

The genes are TRBV4-3 and TRBJ2-5; a weak D match, TRBD1 (6 bases). The germline gives CDR1 LGHNA, CDR2 YSLEER. CDR3 length: 16 residues. V lost 0 bases, J lost 3 bases, and 14 bases lay in between. The CDR3 sequence: CASSQDGAGDKETQYF. The CDR3 DNA sequence: TGCGCCAGCAGCCAAGATGGAGCAGGGGATAAAGAGACCCAGTACTTC.

This clonotype showed up many times. The CDR3 loop reads CASSLRGGTSYEQYF. The DNA for the CDR3 is TGTGCCAGCAGCTTGCGGGGGGGCACCTCCTACGAGCAGTACTTC. The J gene is TRBJ2-7, the V gene TRBV5-8; 8 nucleotides match TRBD2. CDR1 SGHTS and CDR2 YDEGEE come from the germline V gene. V was pared by 1 base and J by 0 bases, with 3 bases of the junction left unmatched. The length of the CDR3 is 15 residues.

This clonotype was seen ten or more times. The rearrangement uses TRBV12-3 or TRBV12-4 and TRBJ2-5; D is unresolved. The CDR3 is 13 amino acids. The V end was cut by 3 bases, the J end by 2 bases, with 7 bases between. CDR3 nucleotides: TGTGCCAGCAGTTTTAACGTACAAGAGACCCAGTACTTC. It encodes CASSFNVQETQYF.

This clonotype occurred a few times. The rearrangement uses TRBV19 and TRBJ1-5; the D is unclear. The CDR3 contains 14 residues. Germline V gene lookup returns CDR1 LNHDA and CDR2 SQIVND (reference sequence). Trimming pared 2 bases from V and 4 bases from J, leaving 9 bases between. CDR3 bases: TGTGCCAGTAGTATATTGATAGAAAATCAGCCCCAGCATTTT. Protein sequence: CASSILIENQPQHF.

This clonotype showed up many times. CDR3 loop: CSASSLSQPQHF. As DNA, the CDR3 is TGCAGTGCTAGCAGTCTGAGTCAGCCCCAGCATTTT. The chain employs TRBV20-1 and TRBJ1-5, with D unresolved. Trimming stripped 3 bases from V and 6 bases from J, with 9 bases between. In germline, CDR1 is DFQATT, CDR2 SNEGSKA (reference sequence). The length of the CDR3 is 12 residues.

Concerning this clonotype: This clone may be a read error of a much larger clone one base away. V is TRBV7-9 and J is TRBJ2-5, with D possibly being TRBD1 or TRBD2 (5 bases each). The CDR3 runs to 15 residues. The germline CDR1 and CDR2 sequences are SEHNR and FQNEAQ (reference sequence). The chain's CDR3 is CAISLYSGTQETQYF. The CDR3 DNA reads TGTGCCATCAGCTTATATTCGGGGACCCAAGAGACCCAGTACTTC.

This clonotype was observed at least ten times. V is TRBV12-3 or TRBV12-4 and J is TRBJ2-1; perhaps TRBD1 as D (6 bases). V lost 3 bases to trimming and J lost 12 bases, with 15 bases between them. The CDR3 loop spans 13 amino acids. Here the CDR3 DNA reads TGTGCCAGCAGTTTTTCCCCGCCCAGGGGGCAGTTCTTC. Residues: CASSFSPPRGQFF.

This clonotype turned up a few times. Here the CDR3 omits its conserved ending phenylalanine or tryptophan, so a read error is the likely source. No DNA is shown, since the ends of the CDR3 on it are uncertain; the CDR3 is the one TCRdb lists. The V and J genes are TRBV21-1 and TRBJ2-4; the table names TRBD1, a call not compared with the DNA. TRBV21-1 is a known pseudogene. The CDR3 is 9 residues long, ends included. The CDR3 region is CASSLTGGG.

V and J are TRBV12-3 or TRBV12-4 and TRBJ1-5; D is ambiguous. The CDR3 extends over 13 amino acids. V was clipped by 7 bases and J by 2 bases, with 9 bases between them. CDR3 sequence: CASNSTRNQPQHF. The CDR3 DNA is TGTGCCAGCAACAGCACGCGCAATCAGCCCCAGCATTTT.

This clonotype was picked up many times. The rearrangement links TRBV28 to TRBJ1-5, with TRBD1 matching 8 bases. Germline trimming cut 3 bases from V and 2 bases from J; bases unmatched to any gene: 9. Germline CDR1 MDHEN, CDR2 SYDVKM. The CDR3 has 17 amino acids. CDR3 coding DNA: TGTGCCAGCAGTTTTGGCAGGGGGCTCGGCGGCAATCAGCCCCAGCATTTT. It yields the protein CASSFGRGLGGNQPQHF. Full variable domain (rest looked up from reference TRBV28 and TRBJ1-5): DVKVTQSSRYLVKRTGEKVFLECVQDMDHENMFWYRQDPGLGLRLIYFSYDVKMKEKGDIPEGYSVSREKKERFSLILESASTNQTSMYLCASSFGRGLGGNQPQHFGDGTRLSIL.

In this sample, this clonotype turned up many times. This chain links TRBV7-2 with TRBJ1-5; D gene uncertain. V was shortened by 5 bases and J by 5 bases, with 13 bases between the two germline ends. The CDR3 length is 14 residues. Germline CDR1 SGHTA, CDR2 FQGNSA. CDR3 coding DNA: TGTGCCAGCAGCGCGGACCCGAGCTATCAGCCCCAGCATTTT. This translates into CASSADPSYQPQHF.

The V call is TRBV3-1, the J call TRBJ1-4; TRBD1 might be the D (5 bases). This CDR3 region has 16 residues. Germline loops: CDR1 LGHDT, CDR2 YNNKEL (reference sequence). Trimming left V 1 base short and J 8 bases short, with 17 bases between. The CDR3 is CASSQGPGSTVEKLFF. CDR3 DNA sequence: TGTGCCAGCAGCCAAGGTCCAGGGTCTACGGTCGAAAAACTGTTTTTT.

On this clonotype itself: The junction and the germline gene differ at one end; a read error may be behind it. This sequence joins TRBV5-5 and TRBJ2-7; TRBD1 matches at 9 bases. The CDR3 spans 15 residues. Germline V gene data show CDR1 as SGHKS and CDR2 as YYEKEE (reference sequence). Here the CDR3 reads CASGLGQGTACEQYF. The CDR3 nucleotides read TGTGCCAGCGGCTTGGGACAGGGTACAGCCTGCGAGCAGTACTTC.

V gene TRBV2 combines with J gene TRBJ2-2; 7 nucleotides align to TRBD2. Germline assignment: CDR1 SNHLY and CDR2 FYNNEI. The CDR3 is 16 residues long. The junction had 9 bases not matched to a gene; V was cut back by 3 bases and J by 5 bases. CDR3 coding DNA: TGTGCCAGCAGTGAGTTTTATAGCGGGTGGACCGGGGAGCTGTTTTTT. The encoded protein is CASSEFYSGWTGELFF.

This clonotype was detected a few times. The V gene is TRBV9, the J gene TRBJ1-4; 7 bases align to TRBD1. V shed 4 bases, J shed 6 bases, and the junction held 9 bases outside the gene matches. This CDR3 comprises 15 residues. Germline CDR1 reads SGDLS; CDR2 reads YYNGEE. Here the CDR3 reads CASSTTGAGDEKLFF. The CDR3 nucleotides read TGTGCCAGCAGCACCACAGGGGCCGGGGATGAAAAACTGTTTTTT.

On this clonotype: Because it lacks the conserved phenylalanine or tryptophan at the end, this CDR3 is likely a read error. The chain carries TRBV27 and TRBJ2-7, with D possibly called TRBD1 or TRBD2 (5 bases each). Germline CDR1 reads MNHEY; CDR2 reads SMNVEV (reference sequence). CDR3 length: 15 amino acids. Trimming took off 5 bases at V and 7 bases at J, with 21 bases between the two ends. The CDR3 sequence is CASSLPRDGAWEQYL. In DNA form, the CDR3 reads TGTGCCAGCAGTCTACCCCGGGACGGAGCCTGGGAGCAGTACCTC.

As regards this clonotype: A much larger clone differs by one base, so this may be a read error. This chain uses TRBV7-6 with TRBJ2-3, with D tentatively TRBD1 or TRBD2 (5 bases each). Looked up from germline, CDR1 is SGHVS and CDR2 is FNYEAQ. The CDR3 sequence is 14 residues long. V lost 1 base and J 3 bases, leaving 8 bases between the germline ends. CDR3 nucleotide sequence: TGTGCCAGCAGCTTAGTGGGACCGACAGATACGCAGTATTTT. It yields the protein CASSLVGPTDTQYF.

The DNA of the CDR3 is TGCAGTGCTAGAGCCACCCCAGGGGGTGGCACAGATACGCAGTATTTT. Translation: CSARATPGGGTDTQYF. The chain is built from TRBV20-1 and TRBJ2-3; 7 bases agree with TRBD1. Germline lookup yields CDR1 DFQATT and CDR2 SNEGSKA (reference sequence). Trimming at V came to 1 base and at J to 1 base, leaving 8 bases not matched to a gene. The CDR3 spans 16 residues.

Remarks on this clonotype: This may be a read error: a much more frequent sequence differs by one nucleotide. The chain employs TRBV29-1 and TRBJ2-2, with a weak D call TRBD2 (5 bases). Germline CDR1 SQVTM, CDR2 ANQGSEA. The CDR3 consists of 12 residues. The CDR3, as DNA: TGCAGCGTTGAGGAAGGAACCGGGGAGCTGTGTTTT. It is translated as CSVEEGTGELCF.

This clonotype was picked up a small number of times. This sequence joins TRBV30 and TRBJ2-7; 8 bases are shared with TRBD1. The germline gives CDR1 GTSNPN, CDR2 SVGIG (reference sequence). J lost 0 bases, V lost 4 bases, and 5 bases had no gene match. The CDR3 is 14 amino acids. CDR3 in DNA: TGTGCCTGGACGGGACAGGAGTCCTCCTACGAGCAGTACTTC. Protein product: CAWTGQESSYEQYF.

The sample holds many counts of this clonotype. The rearrangement uses TRBV30 and TRBJ2-7, with D perhaps TRBD1 (5 bases). The length of the CDR3 is 13 residues. The V and J ends lost 0 bases and 3 bases respectively, with 9 bases between them. The germline V gene encodes CDR1 GTSNPN and CDR2 SVGIG (reference sequence). CDR3 sequence: CAWSVSQGYEQYF. The CDR3 DNA follows: TGTGCCTGGAGTGTTTCCCAGGGCTACGAGCAGTACTTC.

There are many counts of this clonotype. The chain couples TRBV28 to TRBJ2-2; no definite D call. The germline gives CDR1 MDHEN, CDR2 SYDVKM. V was pared by 3 bases and J by 0 bases, with 8 bases between. The CDR3 spans 15 residues. CDR3 sequence reads: CASSFLQANTGELFF. The DNA of the CDR3 is TGTGCCAGCAGTTTCCTTCAGGCGAACACCGGGGAGCTGTTTTTT.

This rearrangement joins TRBV10-3 to TRBJ2-3; D gene uncertain. CDR1 is ENHRY, CDR2 SYGVKD, per germline. Trimming took off 4 bases at V and 4 bases at J, with 6 bases between the two ends. The CDR3 covers 12 residues. CDR3 sequence reads: CAISGEADTQYF. The CDR3 coding sequence is TGTGCCATCAGTGGAGAGGCAGATACGCAGTATTTT.

This clonotype was picked up many times. V and J are TRBV12-3 or TRBV12-4 and TRBJ1-5; weak D call: TRBD1 (5 bases). The germline V and J ends were trimmed by 4 bases and 7 bases, with 20 bases remaining between them. The CDR3 sequence is 16 residues long. CDR3 sequence: CASSSLGQGRSQPQHF. The CDR3 DNA reads TGTGCCAGCAGTTCCCTAGGGCAGGGTCGTAGCCAGCCCCAGCATTTT.

Many counts were recorded for this clonotype. The genes are TRBV7-2 and TRBJ2-6; D is uncertain. The V end lost 5 bases, the J end lost 2 bases, and 22 bases lay between the germline ends. Germline V gene data show CDR1 as SGHTA and CDR2 as FQGNSA. The CDR3 has 19 residues. CDR3 residues: CASSLPVAYLNAGANVLTF. As DNA, the CDR3 is TGTGCCAGCAGCCTCCCGGTGGCGTACCTAAACGCTGGGGCCAACGTCCTGACTTTC.

To note about this clonotype: A much larger clone lies one base from this, so it may be a read error. The chain recombines TRBV5-4 with TRBJ2-5, with 11 bases fitting TRBD2. Trimming at V came to 5 bases and at J to 9 bases, leaving 12 bases not matched to a gene. Germline-derived CDR1 and CDR2 are SGHNT and YYREEE (reference sequence). CDR3 length equals 15 residues. In nucleotides, the CDR3 is TGTGCCAGCAGACATAGCGGGGGGGCCCCTGAGCCCCAGTACTTC. Translated: CASRHSGGAPEPQYF.

The chain has TRBV4-1 and TRBJ1-1, with unresolved D. From germline, CDR1 is MGHRA and CDR2 YSYEKL. Deletions cut 4 bases from V and 8 bases from J, with 17 bases between. The CDR3 spans 14 residues. CDR3 sequence reads: CASSLKTGGSEAFF. The CDR3 bases are TGCGCCAGCAGCCTCAAAACTGGAGGAAGCGAAGCTTTCTTT.

This clonotype was detected many times. The chain recombines TRBV12-3 or TRBV12-4 with TRBJ1-1, with a tentative D call TRBD1 (6 bases). The CDR3 runs to 16 residues. V was cut by 6 bases and J by 4 bases, with 21 bases left in between. The CDR3 coding sequence is TGTGCCAGCAGCCCCGCGGGGGGCGTAAGGTTCACTGAAGCTTTCTTT. The encoded protein is CASSPAGGVRFTEAFF.